This T cell receptor (beta chain) is from a study of control samples from healthy donors and cancer patients. Libraries were prepared by immunoSEQ multiplex PCR; TCRdb keeps only in-frame clonotypes and omits some of them. Of around 200,000 clones listed, 91% were seen once; the top ten hold over 1.2%. Trimming took 3 bases from V and 5 from J; bases not matched to a gene: 6. CDR1 ENHRY and CDR2 SYGVKD come from the germline V gene. This CDR3 comprises 15 residues. Sequenced: blood. This sequence joins TRBV10-3 and TRBJ2-1; 8 nucleotides line up with TRBD2. The clonotype originates from a woman aged 25 to 45 in good health. DNA of the CDR3: TGTGCCATCAGTGACCCGGGAGGGCCGAACAATGAGCAGTTCTTC. Its protein product is CAISDPGGPNNEQFF.